This T cell receptor (beta chain) was documented in a study of cytomegalovirus exposure and HLA in healthy donors. Primers for the PCR totalled 60 Vbeta and 13 Jbeta. Only in-frame clones appear in the TCRdb table, and some are missing; sequencing was by immunoSEQ multiplex PCR. This repertoire shows some 180,000 clones, 81% found once; its top ten account for about 3.4%. The germline CDR1 and CDR2 sequences are SGHTA and FQGTGA. The CDR3 consists of 16 residues. The V gene lost 2 bases and the J gene lost 0 bases, with 10 bases spanning the gap. Overall study findings and caveats: Across all donors, roughly uniform sequencing depth was an assumption of the presence/absence analyses. Sequencing artifact likely explains a cluster of highly shared sequence variants.

With regard to this clone: Its specificity is unknown.

The sample consisted of PBMCs. The chain is built from TRBV7-3 and TRBJ2-2; D is undetermined. This sequence originates from a man aged 35-49 years in good health and CMV-seropositive. CDR3 region: CASSLAVATNTGELFF. The CDR3 nucleotides read TGTGCCAGCAGCTTAGCGGTGGCGACGAACACCGGGGAGCTGTTTTTT. Full variable domain (rest looked up from reference TRBV7-3 and TRBJ2-2): GAGVSQTPSNKVTEKGKYVELRCDPISGHTALYWYRQSLGQGPEFLIYFQGTGAADDSGLPNDRFFAVRPEGSVSTLKIQRTERGDSAVYLCASSLAVATNTGELFFGEGSRLTVL.